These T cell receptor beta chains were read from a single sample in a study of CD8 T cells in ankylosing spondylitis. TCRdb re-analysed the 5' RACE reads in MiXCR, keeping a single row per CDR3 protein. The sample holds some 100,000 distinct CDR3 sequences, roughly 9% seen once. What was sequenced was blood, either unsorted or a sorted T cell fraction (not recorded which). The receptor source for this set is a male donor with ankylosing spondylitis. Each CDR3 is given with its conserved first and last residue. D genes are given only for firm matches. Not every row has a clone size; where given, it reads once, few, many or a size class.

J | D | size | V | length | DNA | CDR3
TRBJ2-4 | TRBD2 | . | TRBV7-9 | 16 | TGTGCCAGCAGCATTACTAGCGGGATAGCCAAAAACATTCAGTACTTC | CASSITSGIAKNIQYF
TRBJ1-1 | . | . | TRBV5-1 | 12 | TGCGCCAGCAGGCCGAGCGGGGAGGAAGCTTTCTTT | CASRPSGEEAFF
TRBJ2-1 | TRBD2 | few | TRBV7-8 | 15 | TGTGCCAGCAGGGGAGGGGTAAACTCCTACAATGAGCAGTTCTTC | CASRGGVNSYNEQFF
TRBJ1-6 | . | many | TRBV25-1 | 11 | TGTGCCAGCAGTGACGATCCGCTCCTCCACTTT | CASSDDPLLHF
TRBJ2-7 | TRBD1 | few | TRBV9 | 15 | TGTGCCAGCAGCTCGGGACAGTGGAGCTCCTACGAGCAGTACTTC | CASSSGQWSSYEQYF
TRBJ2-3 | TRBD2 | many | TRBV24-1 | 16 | TGTGCCACCAGTGAGTGGACTAGCGGGGAGACAGATACGCAGTATTTT | CATSEWTSGETDTQYF
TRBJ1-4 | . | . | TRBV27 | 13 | TGTGCCAGCAGTTTTCAGGAGTCGGAAAAACTGTTTTTT | CASSFQESEKLFF
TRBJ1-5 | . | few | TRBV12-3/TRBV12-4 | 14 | TGTGCCAGCAGTCCCGCGGGCGCCAATCAGCCCCAGCATTTT | CASSPAGANQPQHF
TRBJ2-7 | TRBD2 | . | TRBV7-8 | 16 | TGTGCCAGCAGCTTAGGTGGGACTAGCGGGGATTACGAGCAGTACTTC | CASSLGGTSGDYEQYF
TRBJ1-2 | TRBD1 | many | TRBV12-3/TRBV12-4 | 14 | TGTGCCAGCAGTTTAGGAGGGACAGTGTATGGCTACACCTTC | CASSLGGTVYGYTF
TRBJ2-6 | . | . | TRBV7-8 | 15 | TGTGCCAGCAGCTTATTCTCCGCTGGGGCCAACGTCCTGACTTTC | CASSLFSAGANVLTF
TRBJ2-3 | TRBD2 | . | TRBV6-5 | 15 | TGTGCCAGCAGTTACGGTAGCGGGAGCACAGATACGCAGTATTTT | CASSYGSGSTDTQYF
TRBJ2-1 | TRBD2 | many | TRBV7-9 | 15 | TGTGCCTCTCTGAAGCGGGAGAACTTTTACAATGAGCAGTTCTTC | CASLKRENFYNEQFF
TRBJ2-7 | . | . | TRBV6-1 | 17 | TGTGCCAGCAGTGAAGCGAAGGGCAGGGGAGGGCCCTACGAGCAGTACTTC | CASSEAKGRGGPYEQYF
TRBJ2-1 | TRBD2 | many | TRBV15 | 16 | TGTGCCACCGGCAACCCTAGCGGGAGGGCCTTGGCTGAGCAGTTCTTC | CATGNPSGRALAEQFF
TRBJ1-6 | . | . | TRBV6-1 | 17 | TGTGCCAGCAGTGAACGGATAGGGGACCTAGATAATTCACCCCTCCACTTT | CASSERIGDLDNSPLHF
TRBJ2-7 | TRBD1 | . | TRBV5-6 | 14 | TGTGCCAGCAGCCTTGGGGACAGCTCCTACGAGCAGTACTTC | CASSLGDSSYEQYF
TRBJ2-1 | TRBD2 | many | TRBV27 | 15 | TGTGCCAGCAGTGAAAGCGGGAGGGGTTACAATGAGCAGTTCTTC | CASSESGRGYNEQFF
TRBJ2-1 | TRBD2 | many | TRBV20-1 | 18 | TGCAGTGCTACCACACCCACCCAGGGACTAGCGAGCAGGGATGAGCAGTTCTTC | CSATTPTQGLASRDEQFF
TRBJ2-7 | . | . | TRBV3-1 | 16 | TGTGCCAGCAGCCAAGATCCGGGGTATGGTGGGGTCGAGCAGTACTTC | CASSQDPGYGGVEQYF
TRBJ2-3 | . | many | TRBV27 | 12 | TGTGCCAGCACCTCTCGCTCAGATACGCAGTATTTT | CASTSRSDTQYF
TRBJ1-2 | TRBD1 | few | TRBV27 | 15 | TGTGCCAGCAGCCCCCGGGACAGCTGGGTGGATGGCTACACCTTC | CASSPRDSWVDGYTF
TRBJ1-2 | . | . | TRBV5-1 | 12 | TGCGCCAGCAGCTCTCCTGAGAGGGGCTACACCTTC | CASSSPERGYTF
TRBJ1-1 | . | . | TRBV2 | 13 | TGTGCCAGCAATCTCGCAGGTCAAACTGAAGCTTTCTTT | CASNLAGQTEAFF
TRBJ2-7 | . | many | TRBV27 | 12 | TGTGCCAGCAAGGGGGAGGGGTCCGAGCAGTACTTC | CASKGEGSEQYF
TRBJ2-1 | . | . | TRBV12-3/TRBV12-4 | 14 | TGTGCCAGCAGCGACCCGCCAGCCTACAATGAGCAGTTCTTC | CASSDPPAYNEQFF
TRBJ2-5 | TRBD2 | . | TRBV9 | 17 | TGTGCCAGCAGCCACCCTGTAGCGGGAGAGGGGCAAGAGACCCAGTACTTC | CASSHPVAGEGQETQYF
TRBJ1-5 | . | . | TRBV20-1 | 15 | TGCAGTGCTGCTGTCCTCTCCCGTGGGGGGCAGCCCCAGCATTTT | CSAAVLSRGGQPQHF
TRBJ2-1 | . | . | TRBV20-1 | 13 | TGCAGTGCTAGAGATCTTAGGGACAATGAGCAGTTCTTC | CSARDLRDNEQFF
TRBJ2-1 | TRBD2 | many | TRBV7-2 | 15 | TGTGCCAGCAGCCCCCCGACTAGCGTATACAATGAGCAGTTCTTC | CASSPPTSVYNEQFF
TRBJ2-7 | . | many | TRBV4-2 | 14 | TGTGCCAGCAGCCCCCGGGACGGAACCTACGAGCAGTACTTC | CASSPRDGTYEQYF
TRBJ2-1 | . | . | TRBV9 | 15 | TGTGCCAGCAGCGTTGGGCTTAGCTCCTACAATGAGCAGTTCTTC | CASSVGLSSYNEQFF
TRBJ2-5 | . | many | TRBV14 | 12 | TGTGCCAGCAGCACGGACCCCCTCTACCAGTACTTC | CASSTDPLYQYF
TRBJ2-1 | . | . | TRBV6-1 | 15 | TGTGCCAGCGCTGAGATTCAGTCGTCCTACAATGAGCAGTTCTTC | CASAEIQSSYNEQFF
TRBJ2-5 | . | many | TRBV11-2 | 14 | TGTGCCAGCAGCTTAGTATCCTTCCAAGAGACCCAGTACTTC | CASSLVSFQETQYF
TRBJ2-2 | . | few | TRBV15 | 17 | TGTGCCACCAGCGGGAGCGTTGGCACACTAAGCACCGGGGAGCTGTTTTTT | CATSGSVGTLSTGELFF
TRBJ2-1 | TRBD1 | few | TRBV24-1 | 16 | TGTGCCACCAGTGACACCGGGACAGGGGGATGGAATGAGCAGTTCTTC | CATSDTGTGGWNEQFF
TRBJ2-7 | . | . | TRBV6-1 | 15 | TGTGCCAGCAGTGAACCGGAGGAGGGCCCCACCGAGCAGTACTTC | CASSEPEEGPTEQYF
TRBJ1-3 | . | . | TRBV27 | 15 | TGTGCCAGCAGTTGGGACCCCTCGGCTGGAAACACCATATATTTT | CASSWDPSAGNTIYF
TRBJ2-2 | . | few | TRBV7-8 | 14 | TGTGCCAGCACCTTCTTAGTTGGGAGCGGGGAGCTGTTTTTT | CASTFLVGSGELFF